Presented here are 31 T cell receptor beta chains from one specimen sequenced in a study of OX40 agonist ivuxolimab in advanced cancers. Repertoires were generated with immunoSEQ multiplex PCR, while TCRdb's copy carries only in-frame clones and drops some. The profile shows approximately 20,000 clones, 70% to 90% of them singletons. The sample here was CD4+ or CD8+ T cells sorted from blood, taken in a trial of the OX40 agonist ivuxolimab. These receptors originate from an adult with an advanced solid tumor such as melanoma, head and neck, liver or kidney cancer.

The CDR3 here is CASSLAPGGLHF. As DNA, the CDR3 is TGTGCCAGCAGCTTAGCCCCAGGAGGCCTCCACTTT. This chain uses TRBV11-2 with TRBJ1-6; unclear D gene. The germline CDR1 and CDR2 sequences are SGHAT and FQNNGV. V was trimmed by 1 base and J by 15 bases, leaving 10 bases between them. This CDR3 has 12 amino acids.

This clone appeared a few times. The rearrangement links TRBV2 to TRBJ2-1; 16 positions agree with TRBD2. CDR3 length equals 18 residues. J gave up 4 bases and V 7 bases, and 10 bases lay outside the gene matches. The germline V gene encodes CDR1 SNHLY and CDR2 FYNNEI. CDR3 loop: CASTKGLAGGMNYNEQFF. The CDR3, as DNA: TGTGCCAGCACGAAGGGACTAGCGGGGGGGATGAATTACAATGAGCAGTTCTTC.

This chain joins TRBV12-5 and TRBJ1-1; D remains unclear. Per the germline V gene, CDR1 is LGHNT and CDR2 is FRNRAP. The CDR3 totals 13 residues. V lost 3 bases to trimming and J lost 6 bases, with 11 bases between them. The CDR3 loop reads CASGFGWVPEAFF. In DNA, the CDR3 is TGTGCTAGTGGTTTCGGATGGGTCCCTGAAGCTTTCTTT.

The CDR3 nucleotides are TGTGCCAGCAGCGTAGGCATAGCCAAAAACATTCAGTACTTC. Translating it yields CASSVGIAKNIQYF. This chain joins TRBV9 and TRBJ2-4; D remains ambiguous. CDR1 SGDLS and CDR2 YYNGEE come from the germline V gene. The CDR3 contains 14 residues. Between the trimmed V and J ends, which lost 0 bases and 0 bases, there was a span of 4 bases. Looking up the rest from reference TRBV9 and TRBJ2-4 gives the full variable domain: DSGVTQTPKHLITATGQRVTLRCSPRSGDLSVYWYQQSLDQGLQFLIQYYNGEERAKGNILERFSAQQFPDLHSELNLSSLELGDSALYFCASSVGIAKNIQYFGAGTRLSVL.

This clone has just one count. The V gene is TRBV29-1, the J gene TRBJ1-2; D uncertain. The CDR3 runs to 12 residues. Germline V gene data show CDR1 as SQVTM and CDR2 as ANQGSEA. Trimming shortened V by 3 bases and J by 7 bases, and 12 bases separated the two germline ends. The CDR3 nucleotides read TGCAGCGTTGATTGGGGAGACCCTGGCTACACCTTC. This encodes CSVDWGDPGYTF.

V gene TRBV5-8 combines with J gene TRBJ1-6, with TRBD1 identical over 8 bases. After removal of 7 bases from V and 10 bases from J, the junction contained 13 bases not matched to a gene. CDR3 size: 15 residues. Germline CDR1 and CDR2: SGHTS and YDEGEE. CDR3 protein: CASGADREYFSPLHF. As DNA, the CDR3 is TGTGCCAGCGGTGCGGACAGGGAATACTTCTCACCCCTCCACTTT.

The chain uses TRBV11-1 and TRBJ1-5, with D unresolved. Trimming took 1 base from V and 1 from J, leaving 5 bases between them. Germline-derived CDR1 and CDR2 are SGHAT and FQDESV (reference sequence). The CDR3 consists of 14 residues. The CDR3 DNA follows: TGTGCCAGCAGCTTAGGGGCAAGCAATCAGCCCCAGCATTTT. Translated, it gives CASSLGASNQPQHF.

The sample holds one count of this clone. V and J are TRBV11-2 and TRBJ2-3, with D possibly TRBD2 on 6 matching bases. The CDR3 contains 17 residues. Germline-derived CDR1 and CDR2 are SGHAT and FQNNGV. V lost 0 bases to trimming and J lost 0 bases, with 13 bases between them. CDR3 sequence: CASSLEVSGLSTDTQYF. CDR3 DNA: TGTGCCAGCAGCTTAGAGGTTAGCGGTCTTAGCACAGATACGCAGTATTTT. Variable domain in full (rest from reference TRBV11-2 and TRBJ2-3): EAGVAQSPRYKIIEKRQSVAFWCNPISGHATLYWYQQILGQGPKLLIQFQNNGVVDDSQLPKDRFSAERLKGVDSTLKIQPAKLEDSAVYLCASSLEVSGLSTDTQYFGPGTRLTVL.

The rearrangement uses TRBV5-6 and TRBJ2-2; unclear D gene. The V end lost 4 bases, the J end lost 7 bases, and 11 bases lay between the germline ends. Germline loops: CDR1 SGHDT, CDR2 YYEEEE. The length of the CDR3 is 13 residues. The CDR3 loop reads CASSPLPGGELFF. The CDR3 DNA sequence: TGTGCCAGCAGCCCTCTACCAGGCGGGGAGCTGTTTTTT. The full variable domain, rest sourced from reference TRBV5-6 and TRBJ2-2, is DAGVTQSPTHLIKTRGQQVTLRCSPKSGHDTVSWYQQALGQGPQFIFQYYEEEERQRGNFPDRFSGHQFPNYSSELNVNALLLGDSALYLCASSPLPGGELFFGEGSRLTVL.

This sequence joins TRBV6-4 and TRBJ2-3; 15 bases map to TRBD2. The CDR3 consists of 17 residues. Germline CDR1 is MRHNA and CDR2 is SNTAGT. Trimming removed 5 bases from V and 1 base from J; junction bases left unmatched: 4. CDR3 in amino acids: CASSRTSGGAGTDTQYF. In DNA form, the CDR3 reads TGTGCCAGCAGTAGGACTAGCGGGGGGGCCGGCACAGATACGCAGTATTTT.

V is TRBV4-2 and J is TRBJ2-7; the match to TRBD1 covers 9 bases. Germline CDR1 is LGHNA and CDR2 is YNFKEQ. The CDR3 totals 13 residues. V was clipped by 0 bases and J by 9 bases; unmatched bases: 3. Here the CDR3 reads CASSQEGDRAQYF. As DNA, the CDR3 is TGTGCCAGCAGCCAAGAGGGGGACAGGGCGCAGTACTTC.

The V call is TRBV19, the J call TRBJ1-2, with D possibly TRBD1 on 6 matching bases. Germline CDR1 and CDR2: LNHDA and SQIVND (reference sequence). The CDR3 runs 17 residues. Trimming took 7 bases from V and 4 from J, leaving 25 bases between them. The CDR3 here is CASTTNNGGREGYGYTF. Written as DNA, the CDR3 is TGTGCCAGTACCACGAATAACGGGGGCAGAGAAGGCTATGGCTACACCTTC.

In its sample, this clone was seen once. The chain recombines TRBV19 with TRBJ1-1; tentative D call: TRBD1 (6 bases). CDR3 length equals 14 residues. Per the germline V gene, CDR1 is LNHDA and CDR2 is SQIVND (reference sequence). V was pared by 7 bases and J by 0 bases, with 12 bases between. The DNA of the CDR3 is TGTGCCAGTAACAGGGTAGGCGTGAACACTGAAGCTTTCTTT. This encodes CASNRVGVNTEAFF.

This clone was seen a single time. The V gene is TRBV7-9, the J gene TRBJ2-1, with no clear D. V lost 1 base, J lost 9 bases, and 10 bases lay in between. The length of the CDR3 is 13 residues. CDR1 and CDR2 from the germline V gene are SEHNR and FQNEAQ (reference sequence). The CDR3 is CASSLVGSGEQFF. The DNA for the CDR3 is TGTGCCAGCAGCTTAGTAGGGTCCGGTGAGCAGTTCTTC.

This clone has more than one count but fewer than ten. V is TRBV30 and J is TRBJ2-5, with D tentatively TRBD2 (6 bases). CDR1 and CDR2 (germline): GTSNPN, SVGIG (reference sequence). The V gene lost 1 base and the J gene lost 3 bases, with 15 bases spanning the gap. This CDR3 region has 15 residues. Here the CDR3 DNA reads TGTGCCTGGAGTGCCCAGCGGGTCCAAAAAGAGACCCAGTACTTC. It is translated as CAWSAQRVQKETQYF.

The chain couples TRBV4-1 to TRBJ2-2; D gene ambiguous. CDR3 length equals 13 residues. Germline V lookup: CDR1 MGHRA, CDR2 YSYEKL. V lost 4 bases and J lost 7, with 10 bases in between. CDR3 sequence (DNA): TGCGCCAGCAGCCCCGTATGGGGCGGGGAGCTGTTTTTT. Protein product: CASSPVWGGELFF.

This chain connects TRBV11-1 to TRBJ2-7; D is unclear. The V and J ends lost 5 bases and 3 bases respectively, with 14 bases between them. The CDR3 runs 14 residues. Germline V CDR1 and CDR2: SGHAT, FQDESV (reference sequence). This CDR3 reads CASSLVSTFYEQYF. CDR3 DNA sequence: TGTGCCAGCAGCCTTGTTTCCACCTTCTACGAGCAGTACTTC.

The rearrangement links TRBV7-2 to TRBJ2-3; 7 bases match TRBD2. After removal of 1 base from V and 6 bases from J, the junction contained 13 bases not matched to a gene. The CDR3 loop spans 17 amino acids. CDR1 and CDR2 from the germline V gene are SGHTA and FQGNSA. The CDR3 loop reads CASSLGAWRGTFDTQYF. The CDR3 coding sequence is TGTGCCAGCAGCTTAGGAGCGTGGCGGGGGACCTTTGATACGCAGTATTTT.

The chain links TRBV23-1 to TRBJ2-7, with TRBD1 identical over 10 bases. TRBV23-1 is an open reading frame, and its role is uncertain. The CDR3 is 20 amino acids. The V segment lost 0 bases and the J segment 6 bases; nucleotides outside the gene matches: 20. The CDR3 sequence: CASSQSVHRDRGPTYGEQYF. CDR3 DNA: TGCGCCAGCAGTCAATCTGTTCACCGGGACAGGGGCCCTACCTACGGCGAGCAGTACTTC.

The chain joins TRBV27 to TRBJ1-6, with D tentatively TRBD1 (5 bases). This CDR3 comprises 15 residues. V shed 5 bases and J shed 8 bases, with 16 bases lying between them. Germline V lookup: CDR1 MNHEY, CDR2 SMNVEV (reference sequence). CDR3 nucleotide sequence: TGTGCCAGCAGTCCCACATGGGGCGGCGATTCACCCCTCCACTTT. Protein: CASSPTWGGDSPLHF.

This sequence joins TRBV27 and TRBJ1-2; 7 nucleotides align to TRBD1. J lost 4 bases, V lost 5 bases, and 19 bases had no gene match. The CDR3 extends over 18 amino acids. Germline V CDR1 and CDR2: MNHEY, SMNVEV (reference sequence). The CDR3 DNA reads TGTGCCAGCAGTCCAACGGGTCCGGGACGAGGGACAGTCTATGGCTACACCTTC. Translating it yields CASSPTGPGRGTVYGYTF.

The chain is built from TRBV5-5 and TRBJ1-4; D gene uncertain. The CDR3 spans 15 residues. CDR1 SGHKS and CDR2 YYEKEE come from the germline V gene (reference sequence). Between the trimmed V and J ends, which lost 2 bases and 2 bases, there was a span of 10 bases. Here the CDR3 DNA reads TGTGCCAGCAGCTTCTCGAGGGCCACTAATGAAAAACTGTTTTTT. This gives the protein CASSFSRATNEKLFF.

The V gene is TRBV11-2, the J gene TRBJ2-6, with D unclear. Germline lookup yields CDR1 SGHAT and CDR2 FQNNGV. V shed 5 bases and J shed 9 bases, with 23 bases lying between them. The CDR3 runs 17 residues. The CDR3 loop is CASSITPAAGQVNVLTF. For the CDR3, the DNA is TGTGCCAGCAGCATAACCCCCGCGGCAGGTCAGGTCAACGTCCTGACTTTC. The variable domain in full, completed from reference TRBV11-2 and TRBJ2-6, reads EAGVAQSPRYKIIEKRQSVAFWCNPISGHATLYWYQQILGQGPKLLIQFQNNGVVDDSQLPKDRFSAERLKGVDSTLKIQPAKLEDSAVYLCASSITPAAGQVNVLTFGAGSRLTVL.

This chain's CDR3 is CASSLAHEQFF. Here the CDR3 DNA reads TGTGCCAGCAGTTTAGCCCATGAGCAGTTCTTC. The chain combines TRBV6-5 with TRBJ2-1; D is unresolved. The V end was cut by 4 bases, the J end by 8 bases, with 6 bases between. This CDR3 comprises 11 residues. Germline loops: CDR1 MNHEY, CDR2 SVGAGI.

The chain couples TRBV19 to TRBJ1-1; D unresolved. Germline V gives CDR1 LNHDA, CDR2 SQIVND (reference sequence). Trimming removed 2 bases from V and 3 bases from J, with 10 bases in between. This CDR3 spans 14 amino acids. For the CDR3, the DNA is TGTGCCAGTAGTATAACCTCGGGAGACACTGAAGCTTTCTTT. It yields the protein CASSITSGDTEAFF. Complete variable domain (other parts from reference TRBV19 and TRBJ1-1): DGGITQSPKYLFRKEGQNVTLSCEQNLNHDAMYWYRQDPGQGLRLIYYSQIVNDFQKGDIAEGYSVSREKKESFPLTVTSAQKNPTAFYLCASSITSGDTEAFFGQGTRLTVV.

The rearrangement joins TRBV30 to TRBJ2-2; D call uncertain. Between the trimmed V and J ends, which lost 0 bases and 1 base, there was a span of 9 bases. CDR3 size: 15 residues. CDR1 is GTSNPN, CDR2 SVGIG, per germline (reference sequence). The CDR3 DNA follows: TGTGCCTGGAGTGTTGGCAAATTGAACACCGGGGAGCTGTTTTTT. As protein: CAWSVGKLNTGELFF.

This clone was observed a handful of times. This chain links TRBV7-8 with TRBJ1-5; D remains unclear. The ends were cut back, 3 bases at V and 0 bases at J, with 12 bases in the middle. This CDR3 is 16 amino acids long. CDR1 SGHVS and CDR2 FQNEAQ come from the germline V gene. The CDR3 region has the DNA TGTGCCAGCAGCTTGGGCACGGAGGGTAGCAATCAGCCCCAGCATTTT. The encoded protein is CASSLGTEGSNQPQHF.

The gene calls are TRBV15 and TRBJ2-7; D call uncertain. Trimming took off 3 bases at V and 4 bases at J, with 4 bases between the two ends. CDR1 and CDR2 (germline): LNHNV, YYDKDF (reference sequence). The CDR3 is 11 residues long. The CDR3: CATSSYYEQYF. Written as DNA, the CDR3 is TGTGCCACCAGCAGTTATTACGAGCAGTACTTC.

Here the CDR3 reads CASQGPSGNEQYF. The CDR3 DNA follows: TGTGCCAGCCAGGGGCCTTCAGGAAACGAGCAGTACTTC. This chain uses TRBV6-1 with TRBJ2-7; D is perhaps TRBD1 (6 bases). Germline V gene data show CDR1 as MNHNS and CDR2 as SASEGT. This CDR3 spans 13 amino acids. V lost 8 bases and J lost 5, with 16 bases in between.

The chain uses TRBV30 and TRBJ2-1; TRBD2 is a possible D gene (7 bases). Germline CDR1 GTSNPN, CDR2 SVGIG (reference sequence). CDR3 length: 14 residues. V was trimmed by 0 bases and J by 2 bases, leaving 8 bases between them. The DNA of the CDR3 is TGTGCCTGGAGTGTAGGGGGGGCCTACAATGAGCAGTTCTTC. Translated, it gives CAWSVGGAYNEQFF.

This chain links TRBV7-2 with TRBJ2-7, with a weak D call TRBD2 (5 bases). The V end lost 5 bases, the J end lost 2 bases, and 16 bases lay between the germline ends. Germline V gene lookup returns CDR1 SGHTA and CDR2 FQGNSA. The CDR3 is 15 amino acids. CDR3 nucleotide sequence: TGTGCCAGCAGCCACCAGGACTCCTGGGCCTACGAGCAGTACTTC. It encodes CASSHQDSWAYEQYF.